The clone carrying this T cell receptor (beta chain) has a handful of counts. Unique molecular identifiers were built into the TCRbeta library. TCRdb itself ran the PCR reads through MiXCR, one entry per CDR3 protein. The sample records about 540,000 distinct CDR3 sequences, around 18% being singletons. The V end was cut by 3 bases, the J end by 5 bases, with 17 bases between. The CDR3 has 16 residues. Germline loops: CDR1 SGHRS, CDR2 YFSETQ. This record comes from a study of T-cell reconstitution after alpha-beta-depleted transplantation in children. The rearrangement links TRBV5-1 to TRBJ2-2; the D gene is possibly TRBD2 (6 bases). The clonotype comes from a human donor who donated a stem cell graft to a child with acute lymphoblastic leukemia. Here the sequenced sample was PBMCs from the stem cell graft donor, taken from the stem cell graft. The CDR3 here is CASSSLGLDSTGELFF. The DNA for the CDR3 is TGCGCCAGCAGCTCTTTGGGACTGGACTCAACCGGGGAGCTGTTTTTT.